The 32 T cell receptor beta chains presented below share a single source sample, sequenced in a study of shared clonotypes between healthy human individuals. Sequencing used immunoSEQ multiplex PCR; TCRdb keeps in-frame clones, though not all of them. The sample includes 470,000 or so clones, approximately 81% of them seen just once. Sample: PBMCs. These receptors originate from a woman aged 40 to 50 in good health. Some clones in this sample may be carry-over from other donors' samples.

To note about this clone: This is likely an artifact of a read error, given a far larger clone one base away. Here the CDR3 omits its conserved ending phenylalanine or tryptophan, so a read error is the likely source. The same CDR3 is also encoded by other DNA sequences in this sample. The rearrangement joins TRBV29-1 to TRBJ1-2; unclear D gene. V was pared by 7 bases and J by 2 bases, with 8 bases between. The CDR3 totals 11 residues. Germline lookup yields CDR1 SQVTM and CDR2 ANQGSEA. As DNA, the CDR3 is TGCAGCGAGTCCTCAAACTATGGCTACACCTTA. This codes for CSESSNYGYTL.

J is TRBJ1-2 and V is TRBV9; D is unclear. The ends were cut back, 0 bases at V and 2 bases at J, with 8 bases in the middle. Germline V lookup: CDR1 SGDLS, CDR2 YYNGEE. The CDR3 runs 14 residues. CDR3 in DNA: TGTGCCAGCAGCGTAGTCCCACAGAACTATGGCTACACCTTC. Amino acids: CASSVVPQNYGYTF.

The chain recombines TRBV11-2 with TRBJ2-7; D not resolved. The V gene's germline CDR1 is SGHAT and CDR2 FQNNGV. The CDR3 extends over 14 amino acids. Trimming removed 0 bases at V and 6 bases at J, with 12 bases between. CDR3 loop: CASSLDLRSGEQYF. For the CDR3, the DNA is TGTGCCAGCAGCTTAGATTTGCGTTCGGGCGAGCAGTACTTC.

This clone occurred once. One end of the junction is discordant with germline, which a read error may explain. Written as DNA, the CDR3 is TGTGCCAGCAGCGAAGCGAGCTCCTACAATGAGCAGTTCTTC. Protein product: CASSEASSYNEQFF. V is TRBV2 and J is TRBJ2-1; no clear D gene. CDR1 SNHLY and CDR2 FYNNEI come from the germline V gene. CDR3 length equals 14 residues.

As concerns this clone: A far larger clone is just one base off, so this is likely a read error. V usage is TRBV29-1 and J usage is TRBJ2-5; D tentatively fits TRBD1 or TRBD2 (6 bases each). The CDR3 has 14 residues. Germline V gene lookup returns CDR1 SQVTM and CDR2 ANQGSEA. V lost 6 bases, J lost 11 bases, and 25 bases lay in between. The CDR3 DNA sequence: TGCAGCGTGGGGGCTGGGCGGGAACCCTACGGGCAGTACTTC. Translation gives CSVGAGREPYGQYF.

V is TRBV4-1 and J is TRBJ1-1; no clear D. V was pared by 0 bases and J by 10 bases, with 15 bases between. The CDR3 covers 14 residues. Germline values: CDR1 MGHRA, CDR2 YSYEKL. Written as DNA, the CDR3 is TGCGCCAGCAGCCAAGATTTGAGGAATCGGGGAGCTTTCTTT. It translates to CASSQDLRNRGAFF.

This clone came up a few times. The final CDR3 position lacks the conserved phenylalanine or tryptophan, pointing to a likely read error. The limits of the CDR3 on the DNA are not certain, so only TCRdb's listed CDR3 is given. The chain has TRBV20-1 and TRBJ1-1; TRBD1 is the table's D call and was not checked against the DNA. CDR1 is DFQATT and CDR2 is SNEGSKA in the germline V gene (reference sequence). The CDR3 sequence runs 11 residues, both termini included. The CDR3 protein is CSATQDRDFYL.

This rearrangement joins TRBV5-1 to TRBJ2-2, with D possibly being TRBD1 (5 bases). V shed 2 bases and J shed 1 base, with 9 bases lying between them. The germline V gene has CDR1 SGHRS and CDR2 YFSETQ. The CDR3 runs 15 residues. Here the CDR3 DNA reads TGCGCCAGCAGCTTCTTAGACAGGAACACCGGGGAGCTGTTTTTT. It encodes CASSFLDRNTGELFF.

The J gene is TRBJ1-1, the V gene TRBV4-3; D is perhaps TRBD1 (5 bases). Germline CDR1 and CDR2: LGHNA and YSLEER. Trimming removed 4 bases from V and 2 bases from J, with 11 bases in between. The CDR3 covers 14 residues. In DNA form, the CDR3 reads TGCGCCAGCAGCCTAAGACAGACCAACACTGAAGCTTTCTTT. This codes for CASSLRQTNTEAFF.

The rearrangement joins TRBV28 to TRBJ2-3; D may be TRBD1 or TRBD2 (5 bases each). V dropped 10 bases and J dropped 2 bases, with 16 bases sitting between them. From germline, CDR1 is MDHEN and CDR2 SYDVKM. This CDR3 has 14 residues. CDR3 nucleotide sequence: TGTGCCATTGGTCGGGACCGCATCACAGATACGCAGTATTTT. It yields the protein CAIGRDRITDTQYF.

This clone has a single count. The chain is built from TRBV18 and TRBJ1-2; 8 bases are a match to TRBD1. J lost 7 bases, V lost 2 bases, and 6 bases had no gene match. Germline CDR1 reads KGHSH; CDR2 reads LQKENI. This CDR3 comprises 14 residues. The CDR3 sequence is CASSPSGQGGGYTF. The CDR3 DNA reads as TGTGCCAGCTCACCAAGTGGACAGGGTGGTGGCTACACCTTC.

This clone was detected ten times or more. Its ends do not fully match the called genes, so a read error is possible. The CDR3 DNA sequence: TGTGCCAGCAGCCATCCGGGCCCACCTTTC. Amino acid sequence: CASSHPGPPF. The J gene is TRBJ2-7, the V gene TRBV14, with unresolved D. This CDR3 comprises 10 residues. Per the germline V gene, CDR1 is SGHDN and CDR2 is FVKESK.

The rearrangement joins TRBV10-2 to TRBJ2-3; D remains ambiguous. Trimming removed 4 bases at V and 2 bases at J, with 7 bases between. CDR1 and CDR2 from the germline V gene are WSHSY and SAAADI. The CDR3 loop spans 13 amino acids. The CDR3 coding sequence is TGCGCCAGCAGTGTTCGTCCCACAGATACGCAGTATTTT. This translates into CASSVRPTDTQYF.

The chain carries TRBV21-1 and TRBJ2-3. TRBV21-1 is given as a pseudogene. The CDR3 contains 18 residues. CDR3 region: CASSKVLCTNRSTDTQYF. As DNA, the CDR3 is TGTGCCAGCAGCAAAGTATTATGCACCAACCGTAGCACAGATACGCAGTATTTT.

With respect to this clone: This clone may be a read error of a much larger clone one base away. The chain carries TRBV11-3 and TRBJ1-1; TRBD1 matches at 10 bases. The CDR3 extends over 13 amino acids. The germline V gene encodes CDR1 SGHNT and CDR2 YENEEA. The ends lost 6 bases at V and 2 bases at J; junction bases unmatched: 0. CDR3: CASRTGGNTEAFF. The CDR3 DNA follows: TGTGCCAGCAGGACAGGGGGCAACACTGAAGCTTTCTTT.

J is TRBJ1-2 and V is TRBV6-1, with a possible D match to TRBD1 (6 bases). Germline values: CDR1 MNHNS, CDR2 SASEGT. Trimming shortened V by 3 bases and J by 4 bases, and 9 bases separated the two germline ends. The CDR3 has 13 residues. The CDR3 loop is CASSDTGPYGYTF. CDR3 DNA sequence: TGTGCCAGCAGTGACACAGGGCCCTATGGCTACACCTTC.

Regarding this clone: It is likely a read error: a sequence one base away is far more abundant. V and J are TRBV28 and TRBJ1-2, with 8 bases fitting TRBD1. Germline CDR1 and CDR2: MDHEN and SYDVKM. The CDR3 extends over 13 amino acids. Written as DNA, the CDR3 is TGTGCCTGCAGTTTCAGGGGGCGGGGAGGCTACACCTTC. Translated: CACSFRGRGGYTF.

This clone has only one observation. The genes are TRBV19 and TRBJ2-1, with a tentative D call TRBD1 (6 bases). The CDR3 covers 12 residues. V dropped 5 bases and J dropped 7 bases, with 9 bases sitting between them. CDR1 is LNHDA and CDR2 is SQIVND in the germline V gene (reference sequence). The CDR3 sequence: CASSRTGNEQFF. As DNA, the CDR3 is TGTGCCAGTAGTCGAACAGGGAATGAGCAGTTCTTC. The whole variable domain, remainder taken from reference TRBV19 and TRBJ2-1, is DGGITQSPKYLFRKEGQNVTLSCEQNLNHDAMYWYRQDPGQGLRLIYYSQIVNDFQKGDIAEGYSVSREKKESFPLTVTSAQKNPTAFYLCASSRTGNEQFFGPGTRLTVL.

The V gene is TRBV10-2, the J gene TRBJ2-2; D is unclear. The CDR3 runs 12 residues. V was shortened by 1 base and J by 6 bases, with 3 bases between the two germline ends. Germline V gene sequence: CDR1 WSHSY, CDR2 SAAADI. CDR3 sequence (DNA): TGCGCCAGCAGTGAGTACCCCGGGGAGCTGTTTTTT. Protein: CASSEYPGELFF.

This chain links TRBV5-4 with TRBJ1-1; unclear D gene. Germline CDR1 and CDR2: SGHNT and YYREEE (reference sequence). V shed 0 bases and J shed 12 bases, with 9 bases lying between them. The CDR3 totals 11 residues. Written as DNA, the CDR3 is TGTGCCAGCAGCTTGGCCTCGCGGACTTTCTTT. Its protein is CASSLASRTFF.

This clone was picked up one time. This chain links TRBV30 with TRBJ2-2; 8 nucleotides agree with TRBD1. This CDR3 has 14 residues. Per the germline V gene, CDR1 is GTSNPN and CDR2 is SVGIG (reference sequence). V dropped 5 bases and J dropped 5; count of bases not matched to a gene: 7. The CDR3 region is CAWLGQGITGELFF. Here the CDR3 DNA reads TGTGCCTGGCTAGGACAGGGTATTACCGGGGAGCTGTTTTTT.

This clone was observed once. The CDR3 loop is CASSLQGVTQYF. CDR3 DNA: TGTGCCAGCAGTTTACAGGGAGTGACCCAGTACTTC. The gene calls are TRBV28 and TRBJ2-5; the D call may be TRBD1 or TRBD2 (5 bases each). The CDR3 runs to 12 residues. Germline CDR1 reads MDHEN; CDR2 reads SYDVKM. Trimming took off 2 bases at V and 7 bases at J, with 8 bases between the two ends.

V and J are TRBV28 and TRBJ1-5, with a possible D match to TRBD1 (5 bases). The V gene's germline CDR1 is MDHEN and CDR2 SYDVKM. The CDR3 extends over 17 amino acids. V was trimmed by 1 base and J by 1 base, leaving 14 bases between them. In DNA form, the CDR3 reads TGTGCCAGCAGTTTATTGTTCCGGGGCACAAGCAATCAGCCCCAGCATTTT. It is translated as CASSLLFRGTSNQPQHF.

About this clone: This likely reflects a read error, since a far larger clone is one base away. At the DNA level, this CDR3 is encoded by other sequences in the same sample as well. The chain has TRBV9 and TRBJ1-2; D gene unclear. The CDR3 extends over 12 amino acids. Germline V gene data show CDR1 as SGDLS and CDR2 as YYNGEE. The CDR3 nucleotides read TGCGCCAGCAGCGGAGAAGGGTGGGGCTACACCTTC. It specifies CASSGEGWGYTF.

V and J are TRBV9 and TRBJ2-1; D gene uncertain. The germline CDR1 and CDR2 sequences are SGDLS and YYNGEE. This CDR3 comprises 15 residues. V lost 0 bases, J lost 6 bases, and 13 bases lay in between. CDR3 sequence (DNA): TGTGCCAGCAGCGTAGGAAGGGTGTCGGGCAATGAGCAGTTCTTC. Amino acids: CASSVGRVSGNEQFF. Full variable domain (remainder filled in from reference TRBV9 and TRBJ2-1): DSGVTQTPKHLITATGQRVTLRCSPRSGDLSVYWYQQSLDQGLQFLIQYYNGEERAKGNILERFSAQQFPDLHSELNLSSLELGDSALYFCASSVGRVSGNEQFFGPGTRLTVL.

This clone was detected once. The CDR3 nucleotides read TGCGCCAGCGCCTCAAGCAGGTCCCCTCGGGCTAATGAAAAACTGTTTTTT. Protein product: CASASSRSPRANEKLFF. The chain joins TRBV23-1 to TRBJ1-4; D not resolved. TRBV23-1 is identified as an open reading frame with a role that is uncertain. Trimming took off 8 bases at V and 3 bases at J, with 22 bases between the two ends. This CDR3 has 17 residues.

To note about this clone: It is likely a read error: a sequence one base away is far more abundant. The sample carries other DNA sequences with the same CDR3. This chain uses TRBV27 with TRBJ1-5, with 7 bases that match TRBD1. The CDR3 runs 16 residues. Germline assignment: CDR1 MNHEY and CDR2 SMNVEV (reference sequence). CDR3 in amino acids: CASSPWTGYSNQPQHF. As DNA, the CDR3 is TGTGCCAGCAGTCCATGGACAGGTTATAGCAATCAGCCACAGCATTTT.

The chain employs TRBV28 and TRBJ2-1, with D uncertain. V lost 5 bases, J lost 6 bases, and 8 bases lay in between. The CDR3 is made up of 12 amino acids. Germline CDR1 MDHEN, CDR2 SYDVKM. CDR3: CASSDRGNEQFF. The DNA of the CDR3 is TGTGCCAGCAGTGACCGAGGCAATGAGCAGTTCTTC.

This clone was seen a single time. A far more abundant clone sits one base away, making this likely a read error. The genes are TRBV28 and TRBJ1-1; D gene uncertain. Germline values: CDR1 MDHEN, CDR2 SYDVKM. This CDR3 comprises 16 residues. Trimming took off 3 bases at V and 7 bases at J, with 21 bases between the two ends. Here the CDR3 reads CASSFSSRPMSYEAFF. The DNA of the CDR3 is TGTGCCAGCAGTTTTTCTAGCCGGCCTATGTCGTATGAAGCTTTCTTT.

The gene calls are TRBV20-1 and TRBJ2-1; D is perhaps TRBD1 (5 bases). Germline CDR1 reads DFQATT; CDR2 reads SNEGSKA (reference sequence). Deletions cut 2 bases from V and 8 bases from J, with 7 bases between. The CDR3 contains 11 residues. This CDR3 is CSARRGYEQFF. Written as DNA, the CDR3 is TGCAGTGCTAGAAGGGGATATGAGCAGTTCTTC.

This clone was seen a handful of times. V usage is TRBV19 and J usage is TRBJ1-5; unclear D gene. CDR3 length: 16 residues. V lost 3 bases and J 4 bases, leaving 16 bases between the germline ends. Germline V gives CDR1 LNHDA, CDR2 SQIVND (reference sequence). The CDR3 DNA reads TGTGCCAGTAGTATGAGGGAGGTAGTTCCGAATCAGCCCCAGCATTTT. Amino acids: CASSMREVVPNQPQHF. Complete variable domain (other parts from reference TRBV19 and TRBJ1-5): DGGITQSPKYLFRKEGQNVTLSCEQNLNHDAMYWYRQDPGQGLRLIYYSQIVNDFQKGDIAEGYSVSREKKESFPLTVTSAQKNPTAFYLCASSMREVVPNQPQHFGDGTRLSIL.

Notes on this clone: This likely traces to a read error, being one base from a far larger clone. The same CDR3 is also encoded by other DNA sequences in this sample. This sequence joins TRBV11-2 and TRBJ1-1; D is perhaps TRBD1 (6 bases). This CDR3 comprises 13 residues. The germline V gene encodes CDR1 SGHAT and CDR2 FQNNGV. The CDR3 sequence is CACGEQGNTEAFF. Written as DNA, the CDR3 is TGTGCCTGCGGGGAACAGGGTAACACTGAAGCCTTCTTT.